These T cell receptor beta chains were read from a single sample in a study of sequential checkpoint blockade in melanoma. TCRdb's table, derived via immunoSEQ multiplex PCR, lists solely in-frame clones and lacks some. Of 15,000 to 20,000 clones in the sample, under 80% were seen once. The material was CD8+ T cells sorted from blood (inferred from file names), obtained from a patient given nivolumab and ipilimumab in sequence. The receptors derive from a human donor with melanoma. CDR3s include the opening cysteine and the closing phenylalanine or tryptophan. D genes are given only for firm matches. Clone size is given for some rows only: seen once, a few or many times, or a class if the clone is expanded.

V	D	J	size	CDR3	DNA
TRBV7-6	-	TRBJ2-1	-	CASSLAARGLSNEQFF	TGTGCCAGCAGCTTAGCGGCAAGGGGCCTGAGCAATGAGCAGTTCTTC
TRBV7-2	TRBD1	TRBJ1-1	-	CASSPDRGNTEAFF	TGCGCCAGCAGCCCGGACAGGGGAAACACTGAAGCTTTCTTT
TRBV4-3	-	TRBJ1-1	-	CASSQDRSGTEAFF	TGCGCCAGCAGCCAAGATCGATCGGGCACTGAAGCTTTCTTT
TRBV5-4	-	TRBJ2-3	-	CASSFEDPSTDTQYF	TGTGCCAGCAGCTTCGAGGATCCTAGCACAGATACGCAGTATTTT
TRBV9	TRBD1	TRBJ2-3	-	CASTVGGTGTQDTQYF	TGTGCCAGCACCGTAGGAGGGACAGGTACCCAAGATACGCAGTATTTT
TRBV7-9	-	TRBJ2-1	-	CASSQDSYNEQFF	TGTGCCAGCAGCCAAGACAGTTACAATGAGCAGTTCTTC
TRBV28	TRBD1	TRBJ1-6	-	CASSSTGVSYNSPLHF	TGTGCCAGCAGTTCGACAGGGGTCTCCTATAATTCACCCCTCCACTTT
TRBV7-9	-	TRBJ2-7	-	CASSLFVSYEQYF	TGTGCCAGCAGCTTATTTGTATCCTACGAGCAGTACTTC
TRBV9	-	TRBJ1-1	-	CASNTGIMNTEAFF	TGTGCCAGCAACACAGGGATTATGAACACTGAAGCTTTCTTT
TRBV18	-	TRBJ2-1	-	CASSPRDFTLNEQFF	TGTGCCAGCTCACCTCGGGACTTTACCCTCAATGAGCAGTTCTTC
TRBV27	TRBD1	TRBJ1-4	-	CASKPGQGAINEKLFF	TGTGCCAGCAAGCCGGGACAGGGGGCGATTAATGAAAAACTGTTTTTT
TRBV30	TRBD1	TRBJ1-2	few	CAWEPSRQGNNGYTF	TGTGCCTGGGAACCCTCACGACAGGGGAATAATGGCTACACCTTC
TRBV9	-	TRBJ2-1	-	CASSASGDFREQFF	TGTGCCAGCAGCGCATCGGGGGATTTTAGAGAGCAGTTCTTC
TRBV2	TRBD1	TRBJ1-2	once	CASGRDSPLDGF	TGTGCCAGCGGTCGGGACAGCCCGCTAGATGGCTTC
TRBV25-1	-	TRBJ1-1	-	CASSVTGAQGTEAFF	TGTGCCAGCAGTGTTACCGGGGCCCAGGGGACTGAAGCTTTCTTT